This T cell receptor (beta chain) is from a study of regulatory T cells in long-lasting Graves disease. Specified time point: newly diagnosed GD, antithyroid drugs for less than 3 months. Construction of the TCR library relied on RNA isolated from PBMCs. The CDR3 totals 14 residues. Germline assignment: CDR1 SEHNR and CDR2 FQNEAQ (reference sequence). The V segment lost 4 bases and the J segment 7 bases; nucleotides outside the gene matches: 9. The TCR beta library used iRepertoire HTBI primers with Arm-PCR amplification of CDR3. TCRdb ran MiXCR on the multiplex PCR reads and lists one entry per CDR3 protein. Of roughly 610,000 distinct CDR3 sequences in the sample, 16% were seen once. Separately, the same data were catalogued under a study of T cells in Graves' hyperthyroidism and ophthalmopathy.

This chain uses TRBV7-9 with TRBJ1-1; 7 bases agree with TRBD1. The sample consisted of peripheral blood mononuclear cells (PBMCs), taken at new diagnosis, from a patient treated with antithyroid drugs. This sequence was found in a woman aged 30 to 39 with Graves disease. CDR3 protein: CASSSLQGGLEAFF. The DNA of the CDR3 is TGTGCCAGCAGCTCGCTCCAGGGGGGACTTGAAGCTTTCTTT.